This is a list of T cell receptor beta chains from one sample in a study of T-cell reconstitution after alpha-beta-depleted transplantation in children. TCRdb redid the calling of the PCR reads with MiXCR, one entry per CDR3 protein. The sample includes some 400,000 distinct CDR3 sequences, 20% seen only once; the top ten take 3.8%. Specimen: PBMCs from the stem cell graft donor, collected from the stem cell graft. These receptors were obtained from a human donor who donated a stem cell graft to a child with acute myeloid leukemia. Each CDR3 is given with its conserved first and last residue. A D gene is named only where the DNA matches it firmly. Not every row has a clone size; where given, it reads once, few, many or a size class.

>few|TRBJ2-1|NA|TRBV20-1
CSGINYNEQFF
>many|TRBJ2-7|NA|TRBV12-3/TRBV12-4
CASSLTGAMVYEQYF
>NA|TRBJ2-2|TRBD2|TRBV6-5
CASSYRSSGRRTGELFF
>NA|TRBJ2-2|NA|TRBV20-1
CSARITRLNTGELFF
>few|TRBJ1-1|NA|TRBV20-1
CSAREGNRDTEAFF
>NA|TRBJ2-3|TRBD1|TRBV27
CASSSGQGGNTQYF
>NA|TRBJ2-1|NA|TRBV20-1
CSAPRGRGSYNEQFF
>many|TRBJ2-7|TRBD1|TRBV20-1
CSARVPGQVPYEQYF
>many|TRBJ2-1|NA|TRBV24-1
CATSYQGNEQFF
>many|TRBJ2-7|NA|TRBV27
CASSFKHSYEQYF
>few|TRBJ2-1|NA|TRBV3-1
CASSQDPGTYNEQFF